This TCR beta chain originates from a study of tumor and adjacent non-tumor tissue in lung cancer. This sample's RNA came from whole unsorted tissue. This non-tumor lung sample came from over 3 cm beyond the tumor edge. CDR1 and CDR2 from the germline V gene are DFQATT and SNEGSKA (reference sequence). This CDR3 has 12 amino acids. The library came from three nested PCR rounds adapted from ARM-PCR protocols. TCRdb redid the calling of the multiplex PCR reads with MiXCR, one entry per CDR3 protein. The sample carries about 98,000 distinct CDR3 sequences, 80% recorded once. Worth noting for this clonotype: A much larger clonotype is one base distant, so this may be a read error.

The specimen was distant non-tumor lung tissue. This receptor was obtained from a man in his fifties or sixties with small cell lung cancer. The chain carries TRBV20-1 and TRBJ2-7, with D tentatively TRBD1 (5 bases). CDR3 bases: TGCAGTGCTACCCCGACAGTCTACAAGCAGTACTTC. This codes for CSATPTVYKQYF.